This is a list of T cell receptor beta chains from one sample in a study of prognosis after radiotherapy for stage I lung cancer. TCRdb ran MiXCR on the multiplex PCR reads and lists one entry per CDR3 protein. Of over 10,000 distinct CDR3 sequences detected, less than 50% appear once; the ten largest clones hold 25% to 35%. This specimen consisted of PBMCs, obtained before or after stereotactic body radiation therapy (not recorded which). The receptors were gathered from a donor aged 50 or older with non-small cell lung cancer. Both conserved end residues are part of each CDR3. A D gene is named only where the DNA matches it firmly. For some rows the clone size is stated as once, few or many, or as a class when expanded; others skip it.

NA	TRBD2	TRBV7-2	TRBJ2-1	TGTGCCAGCAGCTCTGCTAGCGGGAGGTTTAGTGAGCAGTTCTTC	CASSSASGRFSEQFF
NA	NA	TRBV14	TRBJ1-2	TGTGCCAGCAGCAGTCTCCGGGGAGATGGCTACACCTTC	CASSSLRGDGYTF
medium-sized	NA	TRBV25-1	TRBJ1-1	TGTGCCAGCAGTGAGATTGATGGGAACACTGAAGCTTTCTTT	CASSEIDGNTEAFF
few	TRBD1	TRBV6-1	TRBJ1-1	TGTGCCAGCGAAGACAGGGGGCTTATGAACACTGAAGCTTTCTTT	CASEDRGLMNTEAFF
NA	NA	TRBV20-1	TRBJ2-6	TGCAGCCTCGTCGGGGCCAACTTCCTGACTTTT	CSLVGANFLTF
NA	TRBD2	TRBV7-8	TRBJ2-1	TGTGCCAGCAGCTCATCCACATTGACTAGCGGAGGAACATACAATGAGCAGTTCTTC	CASSSSTLTSGGTYNEQFF
once	NA	TRBV11-2	TRBJ2-5	TGTGCCAGCAGCCAGTCTGTGTCTAGCAAAGAGACCCAGTACTTC	CASSQSVSSKETQYF
NA	NA	TRBV6-5	TRBJ2-7	TGTGCCAGCAGTTACGACGGGGTGAGCTCCTACGAGCAGTACTTC	CASSYDGVSSYEQYF
NA	NA	TRBV7-6	TRBJ2-7	TGTGCCAGCAGCCTACACCATGGGGGGGGGCAGGGCGAGCTGTACTTC	CASSLHHGGGQGELYF
NA	NA	TRBV20-1	TRBJ1-6	TGCAGTGCTAGAGATCCGGGAAGGGGGTCTTCACCCCTCCACTTT	CSARDPGRGSSPLHF
NA	NA	TRBV11-3	TRBJ2-7	TGTGCCAGCAGCTTTCAGGGTAACTACGAGCAGTACTTC	CASSFQGNYEQYF
once	TRBD2	TRBV6-1	TRBJ2-1	TGTGCCAGCAGTGAAGAGGACCGAACTAGCGGGCCGAACAATGAGCAGTTCTTC	CASSEEDRTSGPNNEQFF
many	NA	TRBV7-9	TRBJ2-5	TGTGCCAGCAGCTCTCAGACCCGGGGACCGTACCAAGAGACCCAGTACTTC	CASSSQTRGPYQETQYF
NA	NA	TRBV6-9	TRBJ2-1	TGTGCCAGCAGTTACGTTGGAGGGTTGAATGAGCAGTTCTTC	CASSYVGGLNEQFF
medium-sized	NA	TRBV2	TRBJ2-1	TGTGCCAGCAGCGATCACAATGAGCAGTTCTTC	CASSDHNEQFF
medium-sized	NA	TRBV7-9	TRBJ2-7	TGTGCCAGCAGCTCGTTTAATACCTACGAGCAGTACTTC	CASSSFNTYEQYF
medium-sized	TRBD1	TRBV6-1	TRBJ1-6	TGTGCCAGCTACGGACAGGGGAATTCACCCCTCCACTTT	CASYGQGNSPLHF
few	NA	TRBV6-1	TRBJ2-3	TGTGCCAGCAGTGTGGGGGTTTCCACAGATACGCAGTATTTT	CASSVGVSTDTQYF
NA	TRBD1	TRBV20-1	TRBJ1-1	TGCAGTGCTATGCAGGGGGCGGTCGCTGAAGCTTTCTTT	CSAMQGAVAEAFF
many	NA	TRBV24-1	TRBJ2-5	TGTGCCACCAGTGAGGGTAGCGTAGAGACCCAGTACTTC	CATSEGSVETQYF
many	TRBD2	TRBV28	TRBJ2-5	TGTGCCAGCCGTACCCCAGCGGGGGGGGTGGAGACCCAGTACTTC	CASRTPAGGVETQYF
NA	NA	TRBV7-3	TRBJ2-1	TGTGCCAGCAGCTTAGGGGGCTCGGGGTGTTTCTACAATGAGCAGTTCTTC	CASSLGGSGCFYNEQFF
NA	TRBD2	TRBV7-2	TRBJ2-3	TGTGCCAGCAGCTCGGGACTAGCGGGAATCACGGATACGCAGTATTTT	CASSSGLAGITDTQYF
many	TRBD2	TRBV28	TRBJ2-4	TGTGCCAGCAGTCCGGGACTAGCGGTAGCCAAAAACATTCAGTACTTC	CASSPGLAVAKNIQYF
NA	TRBD1	TRBV3-1	TRBJ1-2	TGTGCCAGCAGCCGCCCCGGGACAGGGAGAGGCTACACCTTC	CASSRPGTGRGYTF
NA	NA	TRBV2	TRBJ1-5	TGTGCCAGCAGTGCCGGTGGACGGGTGCCCCAGCATTTT	CASSAGGRVPQHF
many	TRBD2	TRBV2	TRBJ2-1	TGTGCCAGCAGTGAACTAGCGGGAGGGAACAATGAGCAGTTCTTC	CASSELAGGNNEQFF
many	TRBD1	TRBV19	TRBJ1-1	TGTGCCAGTAGTATATCCCGACAGGGAAGAACTGAAGCTTTCTTT	CASSISRQGRTEAFF
many	NA	TRBV29-1	TRBJ2-5	TGCAGCGTTGATGTATTGGGCAGGGGGGATTCCGAGACCCAGTACTTC	CSVDVLGRGDSETQYF
NA	NA	TRBV7-9	TRBJ2-6	TGTGCCAGCAGCCTCGGACATGGTGTGTCTGGGGCCAACGTCCTGACTTTC	CASSLGHGVSGANVLTF
NA	TRBD1	TRBV10-3	TRBJ2-1	TGTGCCTTCCCGGGACAGGGGGCAGACAATGAGCAGTTCTTC	CAFPGQGADNEQFF
many	TRBD1	TRBV27	TRBJ1-1	TGTGCCAGCAGTATTATTGGACAGGGGGATCGAACTGAAGCTTTCTTT	CASSIIGQGDRTEAFF
many	NA	TRBV4-1	TRBJ2-1	TGCGCCAGCAGCCAAGACTTCACAGAGGGGGACGGAAGGTTCTTC	CASSQDFTEGDGRFF
medium-sized	TRBD1	TRBV27	TRBJ2-7	TGTGCCAGCAGTAGAAGCCGGGACAGGGTTTACTACGAGCAGTACTTC	CASSRSRDRVYYEQYF
NA	NA	TRBV20-1	TRBJ2-1	TGCAGTGCCGAAAGACTGACAGGCGACAATGAGCAGTTC	CSAERLTGDNEQF
many	TRBD2	TRBV7-6	TRBJ2-7	TGTGCCAGCAGCTTAGTAGCGGGGGCCAACTCCTACGAGCAGTACTTC	CASSLVAGANSYEQYF
NA	TRBD1	TRBV28	TRBJ2-1	TGTGCCAGTGACCCCGGGACAGGGGGGGATGAGCAGTTCTTC	CASDPGTGGDEQFF
NA	TRBD2	TRBV6-5	TRBJ2-3	TGTGCCAGCAGTTGGGGGACTAGCGGGAGTTCGACAGATACGCAGTATTTT	CASSWGTSGSSTDTQYF
once	TRBD2	TRBV6-1	TRBJ2-1	TGTGCCAGCAGACCAGTCGCGGGAGTCGATGAGCAGTTCTTC	CASRPVAGVDEQFF
few	TRBD1	TRBV4-1	TRBJ1-4	TGCGCCAGCAGACCGGGACAGCCTAATGAAAAACTGTTTTTT	CASRPGQPNEKLFF
NA	NA	TRBV6-2/TRBV6-3	TRBJ1-1	TGTGCCAGCAGTTACCAGGGTACGATGAACACTGAAGCTTTCTTT	CASSYQGTMNTEAFF
many	TRBD1	TRBV3-1	TRBJ2-7	TGTGCCAGCAGACATAGGACAGGGGCGGACGAGCAGTACTTC	CASRHRTGADEQYF
medium-sized	TRBD1	TRBV20-1	TRBJ1-2	TGCAGTGCTTGGACAGGGGGCCACTATGGCTACACCTTC	CSAWTGGHYGYTF
many	NA	TRBV11-2	TRBJ2-3	TGTGCCAGCAGCTTAAGGTGGGGCGGGCCCAGGGCAGATACGCAGTATTTT	CASSLRWGGPRADTQYF
medium-sized	TRBD2	TRBV28	TRBJ2-1	TGTGCCAGCAGTCTGGAGATGACTAGCGTCTATGAGCAGTTCTTC	CASSLEMTSVYEQFF
NA	NA	TRBV6-1	TRBJ1-4	TGTGCCAGCAGGTCCGGGACATCGGTGTTTTTT	CASRSGTSVFF
NA	TRBD2	TRBV7-8	TRBJ2-7	TGTGCCAGCAGCCCGGCCTTGCGGCTAGCGGGACTGGGAGAGCAGTACTTC	CASSPALRLAGLGEQYF
medium-sized	NA	TRBV2	TRBJ2-1	TGTGCCAGCAGTTCCGTGGGCCCTTACAATGAGCAGTTCTTC	CASSSVGPYNEQFF
few	TRBD2	TRBV20-1	TRBJ2-7	TGCAGTGCTAGGGGCCTAGCGGGGAGTGGGGAGCAGTACTTC	CSARGLAGSGEQYF
NA	TRBD1	TRBV28	TRBJ2-7	TGTGCCAGCAGTTTAAAAGGGACAGGCGGCGAGCAGTACTTC	CASSLKGTGGEQYF
many	NA	TRBV5-4	TRBJ1-1	TGTGCCAGCAGCTTGGCCCGGGCGAACACTGAAGCTTTCTTT	CASSLARANTEAFF
NA	TRBD1	TRBV20-1	TRBJ2-7	TGCAGTGCTTGGACAGGGCGGTACGAGCAGTACTTC	CSAWTGRYEQYF
NA	NA	TRBV11-3	TRBJ1-6	TGTGCCAGCAGCTTCCGCGACTATAATTCACCCCTCCACTTT	CASSFRDYNSPLHF